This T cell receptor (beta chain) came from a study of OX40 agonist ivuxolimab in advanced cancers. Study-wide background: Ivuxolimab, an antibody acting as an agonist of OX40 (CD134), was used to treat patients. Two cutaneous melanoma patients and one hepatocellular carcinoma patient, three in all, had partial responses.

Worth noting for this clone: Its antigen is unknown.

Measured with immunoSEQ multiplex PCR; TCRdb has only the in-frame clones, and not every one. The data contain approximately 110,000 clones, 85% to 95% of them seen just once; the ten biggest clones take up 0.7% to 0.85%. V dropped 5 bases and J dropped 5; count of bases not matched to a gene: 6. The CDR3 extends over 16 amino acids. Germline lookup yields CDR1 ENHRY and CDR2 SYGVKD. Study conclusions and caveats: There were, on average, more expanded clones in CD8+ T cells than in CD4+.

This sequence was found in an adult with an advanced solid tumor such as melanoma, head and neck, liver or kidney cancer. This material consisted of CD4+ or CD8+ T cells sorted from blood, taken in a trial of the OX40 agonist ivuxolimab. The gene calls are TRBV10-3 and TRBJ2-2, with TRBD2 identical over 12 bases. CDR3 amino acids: CAISTRTSGTTGELFF. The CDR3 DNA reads TGTGCCATCAGTACTAGGACTAGCGGGACTACCGGGGAGCTGTTTTTT.